Following are 24 T cell receptor beta chains from one sample sequenced in a study of blood T cells in healthy people across ages. Sample-barcoded 5' priming and a J-beta primer mix drove a second PCR of about 6 to 12 cycles. TCRdb itself ran the 5' RACE reads through MiXCR, one entry per CDR3 protein. The sample lists hundreds of thousands of distinct CDR3 sequences, roughly 44% occurring once. Sequencing was carried out using blood. These receptors were collected from a man aged 60-69 years in good health.

The chain joins TRBV20-1 to TRBJ1-1; no definite D call. This CDR3 has 14 residues. The V gene's germline CDR1 is DFQATT and CDR2 SNEGSKA (reference sequence). The V gene lost 0 bases and the J gene lost 2 bases, with 10 bases spanning the gap. CDR3 in DNA: TGCAGTGCTAGAGATCCGAACCTAAACACTGAAGCTTTCTTT. Its protein is CSARDPNLNTEAFF.

The genes are TRBV5-1 and TRBJ2-5; TRBD2 matches 12 bases. After removal of 3 bases from V and 6 bases from J, the junction contained 9 bases not matched to a gene. This CDR3 contains 16 residues. Germline V gene sequence: CDR1 SGHRS, CDR2 YFSETQ. Here the CDR3 reads CASSWRTSGDDQTQYF. CDR3 DNA: TGCGCCAGCAGCTGGCGGACTAGCGGGGATGATCAGACCCAGTACTTC.

The J gene is TRBJ2-1, the V gene TRBV7-9; 12 bases fit TRBD1. The CDR3 covers 15 residues. V lost 5 bases and J lost 12; bases outside the gene matches: 11. Germline V lookup: CDR1 SEHNR, CDR2 FQNEAQ (reference sequence). In DNA, the CDR3 is TGTGCCAGCAGCCTAAGGGACAGGGGGCCGGGGGGGCAGTTCTTC. It specifies CASSLRDRGPGGQFF.

This clonotype was detected a few times. This sequence joins TRBV11-1 and TRBJ2-3; the match to TRBD2 covers 14 bases. V was pared by 5 bases and J by 1 base, with 8 bases of the junction left unmatched. Germline CDR1 is SGHAT and CDR2 is FQDESV (reference sequence). CDR3 length: 18 amino acids. This CDR3 reads CASSLNRGLAGGTDTQYF. The CDR3 DNA reads TGTGCCAGCAGCCTTAATCGGGGACTAGCGGGGGGCACAGATACGCAGTATTTT.

V gene TRBV29-1 combines with J gene TRBJ2-1; TRBD2 aligns across 8 bases. CDR1 is SQVTM, CDR2 ANQGSEA, per germline. This CDR3 is 14 amino acids long. The J segment lost 0 bases and the V segment lost 5 bases, leaving 3 bases of the junction unmatched. Written as DNA, the CDR3 is TGCAGCGTTAGGAGCGGGAGCTCCTACAATGAGCAGTTCTTC. Amino acids: CSVRSGSSYNEQFF.

This clonotype was counted between two and nine times. The chain carries TRBV4-3 and TRBJ2-7; unclear D gene. Germline CDR1 reads LGHNA; CDR2 reads YSLEER. The CDR3 loop spans 14 amino acids. V lost 0 bases and J 2 bases, leaving 8 bases between the germline ends. The CDR3 sequence: CASSQDLITYEQYF. The CDR3 nucleotides read TGCGCCAGCAGCCAAGACCTCATAACCTACGAGCAGTACTTC.

The chain links TRBV7-9 to TRBJ2-5, with 8 bases fitting TRBD1. This CDR3 is built from 15 residues. In germline, CDR1 is SEHNR, CDR2 FQNEAQ (reference sequence). V gave up 1 base and J gave up 5 bases; unmatched junction bases: 6. CDR3 protein: CASSLGDRNHETQYF. CDR3 DNA sequence: TGTGCCAGCAGCTTAGGGGACAGGAATCACGAGACCCAGTACTTC. The variable domain in full, completed from reference TRBV7-9 and TRBJ2-5, reads DTGVSQNPRHKITKRGQNVTFRCDPISEHNRLYWYRQTLGQGPEFLTYFQNEAQLEKSRLLSDRFSAERPKGSFSTLEIQRTEQGDSAMYLCASSLGDRNHETQYFGPGTRLLVL.

The V gene is TRBV6-1, the J gene TRBJ1-5; possible D gene TRBD1, 6 bases. This CDR3 has 14 residues. V lost 2 bases and J lost 2, with 7 bases in between. Germline V lookup: CDR1 MNHNS, CDR2 SASEGT. The CDR3 DNA is TGTGCCAGCAGTGAATACAGGGGCAATCAGCCCCAGCATTTT. Translation: CASSEYRGNQPQHF.

This clonotype was seen a few times. The V gene is TRBV27, the J gene TRBJ2-5, with TRBD2 identical over 8 bases. The CDR3 contains 15 residues. CDR1 is MNHEY and CDR2 is SMNVEV in the germline V gene (reference sequence). V trimming: 4 bases; J trimming: 4 bases; junction bases outside the gene matches: 8. The chain's CDR3 is CASSSYGTRIETQYF. The CDR3 bases are TGTGCCAGCAGTTCCTACGGGACTAGGATAGAGACCCAGTACTTC.

This clonotype came up a few times. The chain links TRBV10-2 to TRBJ2-1, with 7 bases fitting TRBD1. Germline V CDR1 and CDR2: WSHSY, SAAADI. J was trimmed by 5 bases and V by 6 bases; bases with no gene match: 4. This CDR3 has 13 residues. Here the CDR3 DNA reads TGCGCCAGCAGGACCGGGACAGACAATGAGCAGTTCTTC. Translation: CASRTGTDNEQFF.

This sequence joins TRBV12-3 or TRBV12-4 and TRBJ1-5; 7 bases are a match to TRBD1. The V gene end was trimmed by 7 bases and the J gene end by 4 bases; junction bases not matched to a gene: 7. This CDR3 comprises 14 residues. Written as DNA, the CDR3 is TGTGCCAGCAATCCGGGACAGAGAAATCAGCCCCAGCATTTT. Translating gives CASNPGQRNQPQHF.

This clonotype was observed a few times. The V call is TRBV12-3 or TRBV12-4, the J call TRBJ2-2; D is unclear. The CDR3 length is 13 residues. The germline V and J ends were trimmed by 5 bases and 4 bases, with 8 bases remaining between them. CDR3 sequence: CASSRLATGELFF. CDR3 DNA sequence: TGTGCCAGCAGTCGACTCGCCACCGGGGAGCTGTTTTTT.

This clonotype showed up just once. The CDR3 carries no conserved terminal phenylalanine or tryptophan, so it likely arises from a read error. The rearrangement joins TRBV27 to TRBJ2-1; TRBD2 aligns across 7 bases. Germline V gives CDR1 MNHEY, CDR2 SMNVEV (reference sequence). The ends lost 5 bases at V and 1 base at J; junction bases unmatched: 5. The CDR3 extends over 15 amino acids. The DNA for the CDR3 is TGTGCCAGCAGTCCGGGGGGAAAATCCTACAATGAGCAGTTCATC. This sequence encodes CASSPGGKSYNEQFI.

This clonotype showed up just once. The V call is TRBV15, the J call TRBJ2-4, with D unresolved. The V gene lost 1 base and the J gene lost 5 bases, with 6 bases spanning the gap. Germline CDR1 is LNHNV and CDR2 is YYDKDF (reference sequence). This CDR3 is 13 amino acids long. CDR3 sequence: CATSRGAENIQYF. The CDR3 DNA reads as TGTGCCACCAGCAGAGGTGCCGAAAACATTCAGTACTTC.

This clonotype has a handful of counts. The chain joins TRBV2 to TRBJ2-7; 7 bases agree with TRBD1. The germline CDR1 and CDR2 sequences are SNHLY and FYNNEI. V shed 6 bases and J 5 bases; nucleotides not matched to a gene: 4. This CDR3 comprises 12 residues. For the CDR3, the DNA is TGTGCCAGCAGGAGGACAGGCCACGAGCAGTACTTC. It yields the protein CASRRTGHEQYF.

The table lists this clonotype with a few counts. The chain carries TRBV20-1 and TRBJ2-3, with 12 nucleotides matching TRBD1. Germline CDR1 reads DFQATT; CDR2 reads SNEGSKA (reference sequence). V gave up 4 bases and J gave up 1 base; unmatched junction bases: 3. The CDR3 has 15 amino acids. The CDR3 nucleotides are TGCAGTGCTACGGGACAGGGGGCTGGCACAGATACGCAGTATTTT. It translates to CSATGQGAGTDTQYF.

Remarks on this clonotype: One end of the junction varies from germline; a read error may be responsible. This chain joins TRBV4-3 and TRBJ2-7; 10 bases align to TRBD1. This CDR3 is built from 17 residues. CDR1 and CDR2 from the germline V gene are LGHNA and YSLEER. The CDR3, as DNA: TGCGCCAGCACCCAAGATATAGGGACAGGGGTAACCTACGAGCAGTACTTC. As protein: CASTQDIGTGVTYEQYF.

This clonotype was seen a handful of times. The J gene is TRBJ2-5, the V gene TRBV9; the D call may be TRBD1 or TRBD2 (7 bases each). The CDR3 covers 15 residues. Trimming took off 0 bases at V and 3 bases at J, with 12 bases between the two ends. CDR1 and CDR2 from the germline V gene are SGDLS and YYNGEE. The CDR3 region is CASSVGPGGEETQYF. CDR3 coding DNA: TGTGCCAGCAGCGTAGGGCCAGGGGGGGAAGAGACCCAGTACTTC.

The V and J genes are TRBV4-3 and TRBJ1-1, with D unresolved. The CDR3 is made up of 15 amino acids. Trimming took 0 bases from V and 1 from J, leaving 9 bases between them. CDR1 and CDR2 (germline): LGHNA, YSLEER. As DNA, the CDR3 is TGCGCCAGCAGCCAAGATCTGGGGAGGAACACTGAAGCTTTCTTT. Protein product: CASSQDLGRNTEAFF.

The chain combines TRBV6-1 with TRBJ2-7, with 8 nucleotides matching TRBD2. This CDR3 has 16 amino acids. The V gene's germline CDR1 is MNHNS and CDR2 SASEGT. Trimming removed 0 bases from V and 3 bases from J; junction bases left unmatched: 7. The CDR3 spells CASSEAFASGLYEQYF. The CDR3, as DNA: TGTGCCAGCAGTGAAGCCTTTGCTAGCGGGCTCTACGAGCAGTACTTC.

The chain joins TRBV24-1 to TRBJ1-2; possible D gene TRBD1, 5 bases. The germline V gene has CDR1 KGHDR and CDR2 SFDVKD. CDR3 length equals 14 residues. V lost 3 bases and J lost 2, with 9 bases in between. CDR3 DNA sequence: TGTGCCACCAGTGATGAGGGACGGAACTATGGCTACACCTTC. Amino acid sequence: CATSDEGRNYGYTF.

The J gene is TRBJ1-5, the V gene TRBV20-1; maybe TRBD1 (5 bases). The V gene's germline CDR1 is DFQATT and CDR2 SNEGSKA (reference sequence). The ends were cut back, 5 bases at V and 4 bases at J, with 9 bases in the middle. This CDR3 is 12 amino acids long. CDR3 DNA sequence: TGCAGTGCTGGCCGGGGGAATCAGCCCCAGCATTTT. Its protein product is CSAGRGNQPQHF.

This clonotype appeared a few times. The chain carries TRBV27 and TRBJ2-7; the D call may be TRBD1 or TRBD2 (5 bases each). Germline lookup yields CDR1 MNHEY and CDR2 SMNVEV (reference sequence). This CDR3 contains 14 residues. The ends were cut back, 8 bases at V and 3 bases at J, with 17 bases in the middle. The CDR3 DNA reads TGTGCCAGCGGTCCAGGGACCGCAATCTACGAGCAGTACTTC. It specifies CASGPGTAIYEQYF.

CDR3 nucleotide sequence: TGTGCGACCGGGACAGGGAACCACAATGAGCAGTACTTC. Amino acid sequence: CATGTGNHNEQYF. The chain has TRBV24-1 and TRBJ2-7; 9 bases agree with TRBD1. The V gene's germline CDR1 is KGHDR and CDR2 SFDVKD. The CDR3 has 13 amino acids.